The subject of this entry is one TCR beta chain. Its antigen is not known. The entry originates in a study of cytomegalovirus exposure and HLA in healthy donors. Primers: 60 Vbeta forward and 13 Jbeta reverse. Here immunoSEQ multiplex PCR was the method, and the copy in TCRdb shows in-frame clones only, minus some. The data hold about 100,000 clones, with nearly 80% observed a single time. Study-wide findings and caveats: Earlier results showed most TCR beta V segments being productive about 87% or about 30% of the time.

Per the germline V gene, CDR1 is MNHEY and CDR2 is SMNVEV (reference sequence). This CDR3 is 16 amino acids long. The trim removed 6 bases at V and 5 bases at J, leaving 7 bases unmatched. This chain connects TRBV27 to TRBJ2-5; TRBD2 aligns across 15 bases. The TCR was taken from a man in his 60s in good health and CMV-seropositive. Sequencing used PBMCs. The CDR3 DNA sequence: TGTGCCAGCAGCCCCCTGGGGACTAGCGGGGGGGAGACCCAGTACTTC. Translated: CASSPLGTSGGETQYF.